The 15 T cell receptor beta chains below were found in one sample sequenced in a study of CD8 T cells in ankylosing spondylitis. TCRdb reanalysed the 5' RACE reads using MiXCR and keeps one entry per CDR3 protein. The sample carries about 200,000 distinct CDR3 sequences, under 30% recorded once. The sequenced sample consisted of blood, either unsorted or a sorted T cell fraction (not recorded which). The origin of the receptors is a male donor with ankylosing spondylitis or in good health (not recorded which).

This clonotype was detected many times. The rearrangement joins TRBV4-1 to TRBJ1-1, with unresolved D. The V gene's germline CDR1 is MGHRA and CDR2 YSYEKL. Trimming stripped 4 bases from V and 5 bases from J, with 17 bases between. There are 15 residues in the CDR3. The CDR3 nucleotides are TGCGCCAGCAGCCCAGGCCCCCGCGGGAGGACTGAAGCTTTCTTT. It encodes CASSPGPRGRTEAFF.

The chain links TRBV6-5 to TRBJ1-1; unclear D gene. V was shortened by 5 bases and J by 6 bases, with 10 bases between the two germline ends. The CDR3 spans 12 residues. Germline CDR1 MNHEY, CDR2 SVGAGI. CDR3 protein: CASSGRNSEAFF. CDR3 DNA: TGTGCCAGCAGTGGCCGTAACTCTGAAGCTTTCTTT.

This clonotype was detected many times. The chain combines TRBV7-2 with TRBJ1-4; tentative D call: TRBD1 (6 bases). Trimming stripped 5 bases from V and 8 bases from J, with 18 bases between. This CDR3 has 15 amino acids. Germline V gene lookup returns CDR1 SGHTA and CDR2 FQGNSA. For the CDR3, the DNA is TGTGCCAGCAGCCTGCTACAGGGAGTGCCCGAAAAACTGTTTTTT. Its protein is CASSLLQGVPEKLFF.

This clonotype was detected many times. This rearrangement joins TRBV2 to TRBJ1-6; D call uncertain. Deletions cut 3 bases from V and 6 bases from J, with 9 bases between. Germline CDR1 SNHLY, CDR2 FYNNEI. This CDR3 spans 14 amino acids. The CDR3 sequence: CASSEQPPNSPLHF. The CDR3 nucleotides read TGTGCCAGCAGTGAGCAGCCTCCTAATTCACCCCTCCACTTT.

The chain carries TRBV12-3 or TRBV12-4 and TRBJ1-1, with D unresolved. The germline V and J ends were trimmed by 4 bases and 4 bases, with 13 bases remaining between them. This CDR3 comprises 14 residues. CDR3 protein: CASSSRPRSTEAFF. DNA for the CDR3: TGTGCCAGCAGTTCCCGGCCGCGGAGCACTGAAGCTTTCTTT.

This clonotype has only a few counts. The rearrangement uses TRBV7-9 and TRBJ2-7; no clear D gene. Germline CDR1 is SEHNR and CDR2 is FQNEAQ (reference sequence). CDR3 length: 13 residues. The germline V and J ends were trimmed by 3 bases and 8 bases, with 14 bases remaining between them. The CDR3 here is CASSFDLVSKQYF. The CDR3 nucleotides read TGTGCCAGCAGCTTCGACCTCGTTTCGAAGCAGTACTTC. The full variable domain, its missing parts supplied by reference TRBV7-9 and TRBJ2-7, is DTGVSQNPRHKITKRGQNVTFRCDPISEHNRLYWYRQTLGQGPEFLTYFQNEAQLEKSRLLSDRFSAERPKGSFSTLEIQRTEQGDSAMYLCASSFDLVSKQYFGPGTRLTVT.

The chain employs TRBV5-6 and TRBJ2-3; D might be TRBD2 (6 bases). The CDR3 contains 17 residues. The germline gives CDR1 SGHDT, CDR2 YYEEEE. V lost 0 bases to trimming and J lost 2 bases, with 16 bases between them. CDR3 nucleotides: TGTGCCAGCAGCTTGGAGGTGGGCCTGGACTACACAGATACGCAGTATTTT. Its translation: CASSLEVGLDYTDTQYF.

This clonotype was seen ten or more times. The CDR3 here is CATSRGRTGRGTGELFF. The CDR3 DNA reads as TGTGCCACCAGTCGAGGGAGGACAGGGAGGGGTACCGGGGAGCTGTTTTTT. The rearrangement uses TRBV24-1 and TRBJ2-2; D possibly corresponds to TRBD1 (8 bases). The CDR3 covers 17 residues. V dropped 6 bases and J dropped 5 bases, with 21 bases sitting between them. Germline V lookup: CDR1 KGHDR, CDR2 SFDVKD.

This clonotype has a handful of counts. The V gene is TRBV4-1, the J gene TRBJ1-2; possible D gene TRBD1, 6 bases. The length of the CDR3 is 19 residues. Trimming cost V 1 base and J 1 base, with 22 bases left between them. The germline CDR1 and CDR2 sequences are MGHRA and YSYEKL. In DNA form, the CDR3 reads TGCGCCAGCAGCCAAGTGGATAAGGGGGTAAAAAGAATTAACTATGGCTACACCTTC. Translating gives CASSQVDKGVKRINYGYTF.

By sample fraction, this clonotype is medium-sized. V gene TRBV12-3 or TRBV12-4 combines with J gene TRBJ2-3; TRBD2 might be the D (6 bases). V lost 7 bases to trimming and J lost 7 bases, with 21 bases between them. The CDR3 length is 15 residues. The CDR3 DNA follows: TGTGCCAGCACCTTATTCGGGGGAGTAGCTAATACGCAGTATTTT. Its translation is CASTLFGGVANTQYF.

The chain combines TRBV5-6 with TRBJ2-7, with 10 nucleotides matching TRBD2. CDR1 is SGHDT, CDR2 YYEEEE, per germline. The CDR3 spans 14 residues. J gave up 0 bases and V 8 bases, and 5 bases lay outside the gene matches. In DNA form, the CDR3 reads TGTGCCAGTACCCCTAGCGGGAGCTCCTACGAGCAGTACTTC. Its protein product is CASTPSGSSYEQYF. The full variable domain, completed using reference TRBV5-6 and TRBJ2-7, is DAGVTQSPTHLIKTRGQQVTLRCSPKSGHDTVSWYQQALGQGPQFIFQYYEEEERQRGNFPDRFSGHQFPNYSSELNVNALLLGDSALYLCASTPSGSSYEQYFGPGTRLTVT.

This clonotype was picked up many times. The chain combines TRBV7-8 with TRBJ2-5, with 10 bases aligning to TRBD2. There are 19 residues in the CDR3. V lost 2 bases, J lost 4 bases, and 16 bases stayed unmatched. The germline gives CDR1 SGHVS, CDR2 FQNEAQ. The CDR3 DNA is TGTGCCAGCAGCTTATACTCCGCTAGCGGGAGCTCCCAGCGAGAGACCCAGTACTTC. Encoded protein: CASSLYSASGSSQRETQYF.

This clonotype was counted between two and nine times. The chain joins TRBV29-1 to TRBJ2-1, with 11 bases aligning to TRBD2. CDR1 and CDR2 (germline): SQVTM, ANQGSEA. J gave up 8 bases and V 4 bases, and 4 bases lay outside the gene matches. This CDR3 region has 13 residues. The CDR3 sequence: CSVGTSGSHEQFF. The CDR3 region has the DNA TGCAGCGTTGGAACTAGCGGGAGCCATGAGCAGTTCTTC.

This sequence joins TRBV20-1 and TRBJ2-4; unclear D gene. The V and J ends lost 3 bases and 5 bases respectively, with 11 bases between them. In germline, CDR1 is DFQATT, CDR2 SNEGSKA (reference sequence). This CDR3 spans 13 amino acids. CDR3 amino acids: CSASTGRENIQYF. The CDR3 DNA sequence: TGCAGTGCTAGCACGGGTCGGGAAAACATTCAGTACTTC.

This chain's CDR3 is CASRSRDRTATNEKLFF. The DNA for the CDR3 is TGTGCCAGCAGAAGCAGGGACAGAACAGCAACTAATGAAAAACTGTTTTTT. The gene calls are TRBV6-1 and TRBJ1-4; 7 bases align to TRBD1. Germline CDR1 is MNHNS and CDR2 is SASEGT. The CDR3 sequence is 17 residues long. After removal of 6 bases from V and 0 bases from J, the junction contained 10 bases not matched to a gene.